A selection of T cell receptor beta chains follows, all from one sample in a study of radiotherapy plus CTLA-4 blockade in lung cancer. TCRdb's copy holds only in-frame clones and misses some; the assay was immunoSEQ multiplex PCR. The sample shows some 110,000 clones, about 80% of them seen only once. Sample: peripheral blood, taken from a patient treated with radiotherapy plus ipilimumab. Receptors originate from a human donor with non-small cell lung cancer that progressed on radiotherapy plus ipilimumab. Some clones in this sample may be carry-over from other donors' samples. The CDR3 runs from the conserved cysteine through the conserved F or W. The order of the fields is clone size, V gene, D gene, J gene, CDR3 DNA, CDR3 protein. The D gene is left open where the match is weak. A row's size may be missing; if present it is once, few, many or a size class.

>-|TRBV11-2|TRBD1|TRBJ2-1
TGTGCCAGCAGCTCAGGACAGGGAGATGAGCAGTTCTTC
CASSSGQGDEQFF
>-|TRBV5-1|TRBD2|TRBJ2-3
TGCGCCAGCAGCTTGGCCGGGACTAGCGGGGGCCTTAGCACAGATACGCAGTATTTT
CASSLAGTSGGLSTDTQYF
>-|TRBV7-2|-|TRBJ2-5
TGTGCCAGCGGCTTGAGAGAGACCCAGTACTTC
CASGLRETQYF
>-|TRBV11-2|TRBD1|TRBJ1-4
TGTGCCAGCAGCTTCGGCAGGGGGAAGGAAAAACTGTTTTTT
CASSFGRGKEKLFF
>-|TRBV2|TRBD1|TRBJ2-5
TGTGCCAGCAGAGGGACAGGGGAAGAGACCCAGTACTTC
CASRGTGEETQYF
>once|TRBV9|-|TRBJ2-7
TGTGCCAGCAGCCTCCAAGCCGGGGCCCTCTCCTACGAGCAGTACTTC
CASSLQAGALSYEQYF
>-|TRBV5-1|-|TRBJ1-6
TGCGCCAGCAGCTTGGAATCAAGTTCACCCCTCCACTTT
CASSLESSSPLHF
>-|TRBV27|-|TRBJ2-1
TGTGCCAGCAGTTTAACGGGGCGGGGTTCTCAGTTCTTC
CASSLTGRGSQFF
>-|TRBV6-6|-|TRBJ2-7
TGTGCCAGCAGTTACTCGATCGGGGCGCTCGGCTACGAGCAGTACTTC
CASSYSIGALGYEQYF
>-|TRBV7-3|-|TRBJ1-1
TGTGCCAGCAGCTTAGGGGGATCGGCTGAAGCTTTCTTT
CASSLGGSAEAFF
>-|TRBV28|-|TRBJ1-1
TGTGCCAGCAGTTTAGAAGGACACCGGGGAGACACTGAAGCTTTCTTT
CASSLEGHRGDTEAFF
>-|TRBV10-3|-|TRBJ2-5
TGTGCCACCAGAGCCCCGGGGGCGCGGAAGACCCAGTACTTC
CATRAPGARKTQYF
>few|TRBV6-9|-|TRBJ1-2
TGTGCCAGCAGTTACTCGGCTAATGCGGGGTACTATGGCTACACCTTC
CASSYSANAGYYGYTF
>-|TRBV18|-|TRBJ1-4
TGTGCCAGCTCGACCTTAGGGCGGGTGGATGAAAAACTGTTTTTT
CASSTLGRVDEKLFF
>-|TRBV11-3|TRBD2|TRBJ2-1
TGTGCCAGCAGCTTAGGGACTAGCGGGGGGACGAATGAGCAGTTCTTC
CASSLGTSGGTNEQFF
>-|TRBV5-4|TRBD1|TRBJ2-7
TGTGCCAGCAGCTTGGAGGGGGCAGGGTTTAGGGAGCAGTACTTC
CASSLEGAGFREQYF
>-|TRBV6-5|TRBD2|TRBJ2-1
TGTGCCAGCAGTTTCCAGCGGGACTCCTACAATGAGCAGTTCTTC
CASSFQRDSYNEQFF
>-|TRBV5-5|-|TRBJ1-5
TGTGCCAGCAGCTTGTATGGGTTCGGCAATCAGCCCCAGCATTTT
CASSLYGFGNQPQHF
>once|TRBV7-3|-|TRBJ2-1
TGTGCCAGCAGCTTAACTTCCGGGATCTCCTACAATGAGCAGTTCTTC
CASSLTSGISYNEQFF